This TCR beta chain was captured by sequencing in a study of T cells after yellow fever vaccination (dated by TCRdb to 2018 to 2020). About the investigation overall: The SMART-Seq v4 Ultra Low Input RNA kit was used to prepare libraries from fractions with low cell numbers. To follow T-cell clones before and after primary and booster YFV17D yellow fever vaccination, bulk TCR alpha and beta repertoires were sequenced over time. The cohort comprised two healthy male donors, one aged 18 to 30 and one aged 30 to 39 years. Blood was drawn at multiple timepoints before and after primary and secondary immunization, with bulk PBMC replicates and cell subsets isolated.

Results and caveats for the whole study, not just this receptor: Most clones expanded after primary vaccination (approximately 97% of CD4 and 70% to 90% of CD8) were re-detected after the booster, suggesting that broad memory maintenance occurred. Computational filtering was required because FACS-sorted repertoires could contain abundant contaminating clonotypes from the bulk population. Because only a couple of donors were included in the study, the extent to which the findings can be generalized is limited. A small share of clonotypes occurred in both CD4 and CD8 compartments, likely arising from convergent recombination. Compared with the primary T-cell response, the secondary T-cell response was faster but weaker, reaching its peak on day 5 rather than on day 15.

TCR cDNA was synthesized by 5'RACE template switching, which introduced a universal primer site and unique molecular identifiers. cDNA synthesis was primed from both the TCR alpha and TCR beta constant segments. Library amplification involved two PCR steps, and the second step added sample barcodes and sequencing adapters. Sequencing of libraries was performed on Illumina HiSeq 2500 (2x100 bp) or NovaSeq (2x150 bp). In the paper's pipeline: MIGEC was used to demultiplex reads and collapse the reads into UMI consensus sequences, and MiXCR was used for V(D)J alignment. Vaccine-responding clonotypes were identified with edgeR using replicate PBMC samples, with FDR below 0.01 and a log2 fold change above 5 up to day 15 being required. CD4 or CD8 identity was assigned to each bulk clonotype according to whether the clonotype was present at higher abundance in the sequenced CD4 repertoire or the sequenced CD8 repertoire. TCRdb reprocessed the public reads (quality trimming at Q25 with fastp, clone calling with MiXCR) and kept in-frame beta chains. Rows with one shared CDR3 protein collapse into an entry with the most common genes and DNA. The V and J calls come from TCRdb's annotation, not from the publication. Counted in this sample were just under 600,000 distinct CDR3 sequences; about 13% of them appeared once. The top ten clones comprise about 14% of the sample.

The treatment or condition label, as the study defines it: live attenuated yellow fever vaccine strain. Two biological replicates of bulk PBMCs were collected at each blood-draw timepoint. PBMCs were isolated from peripheral blood using a standard Ficoll-Paque protocol. TriZol was used to extract RNA from bulk PBMCs, CD4 and CD8 fractions, and dextramer-positive and dextramer-negative fractions. This clonotype was counted a single time. Its antigen target is currently unknown. Qualities for individual bases were not recorded, and no much larger clone is one base off. One read alone lends weak support. The sample here was PBMCs, taken on the day of the yellow fever booster vaccination. This clonotype originated in a man aged 30-40 years who received the YFV17D yellow fever vaccine.

The DNA reads TGTGCCATCTCGGGTAGCGGGGACCCTTGGGAGACCCAGTACTTC. This sequence encodes CAISGSGDPWETQYF. The rearranged chain carries TRBV10-3 and TRBJ2-5; 8 bases in the middle match TRBD2. Including cysteine and phenylalanine, the CDR3 has 15 amino acids. Left in the record is the CDR3 DNA by itself, 45 bases read in frame from the first base. V has 8 bases trimmed and J has 5 bases trimmed; junction bases matching no gene number 13. CDR1 and CDR2 (ENHRY, SYGVKD) derive from the germline V gene.